This note documents a single T cell receptor beta chain sequence. What it recognizes is unknown. Other DNA sequences within the sample encode an identical CDR3. These data belong to a study of Ad26.COV2.S vaccination and SARS-CoV-2 variants. Looking at the study overall: Dosing was one shot or two shots 56 days apart.

Measured with immunoSEQ multiplex PCR; TCRdb has only the in-frame clones, and not every one. The table includes some 640,000 clones, around 89% detected once. The treatment here: around 19 received Ad26.COV2.S at low or high dose, single or two shots; roughly five received placebo; per-sample allocation not given. Samples analyzed were those drawn on day 63 after the first vaccine or placebo injection. The study's findings and limits: People who got the vaccine had more spike-specific TCR breadth than people who got placebo. Spike-specific CD8+ and CD4+ T cell responses reportedly showed substantial breadth after vaccination. Analyses that measured TCR breadth and depth may have underestimated total T cell responses.

This CDR3 has 15 residues. V lost 0 bases, J lost 0 bases, and 6 bases lay in between. Germline values: CDR1 SGHRS, CDR2 YFSETQ. This TCR was recovered from a person aged 18-65 years who received the Ad26.COV2.S COVID-19 vaccine or a placebo. This chain connects TRBV5-1 to TRBJ2-2; D not resolved. Sequencing was performed on peripheral blood, taken in a trial of Ad26.COV2.S vaccine versus placebo. The CDR3 spells CASSLGQTNTGELFF. The CDR3 coding sequence is TGCGCCAGCAGCTTGGGGCAGACGAACACCGGGGAGCTGTTTTTT.